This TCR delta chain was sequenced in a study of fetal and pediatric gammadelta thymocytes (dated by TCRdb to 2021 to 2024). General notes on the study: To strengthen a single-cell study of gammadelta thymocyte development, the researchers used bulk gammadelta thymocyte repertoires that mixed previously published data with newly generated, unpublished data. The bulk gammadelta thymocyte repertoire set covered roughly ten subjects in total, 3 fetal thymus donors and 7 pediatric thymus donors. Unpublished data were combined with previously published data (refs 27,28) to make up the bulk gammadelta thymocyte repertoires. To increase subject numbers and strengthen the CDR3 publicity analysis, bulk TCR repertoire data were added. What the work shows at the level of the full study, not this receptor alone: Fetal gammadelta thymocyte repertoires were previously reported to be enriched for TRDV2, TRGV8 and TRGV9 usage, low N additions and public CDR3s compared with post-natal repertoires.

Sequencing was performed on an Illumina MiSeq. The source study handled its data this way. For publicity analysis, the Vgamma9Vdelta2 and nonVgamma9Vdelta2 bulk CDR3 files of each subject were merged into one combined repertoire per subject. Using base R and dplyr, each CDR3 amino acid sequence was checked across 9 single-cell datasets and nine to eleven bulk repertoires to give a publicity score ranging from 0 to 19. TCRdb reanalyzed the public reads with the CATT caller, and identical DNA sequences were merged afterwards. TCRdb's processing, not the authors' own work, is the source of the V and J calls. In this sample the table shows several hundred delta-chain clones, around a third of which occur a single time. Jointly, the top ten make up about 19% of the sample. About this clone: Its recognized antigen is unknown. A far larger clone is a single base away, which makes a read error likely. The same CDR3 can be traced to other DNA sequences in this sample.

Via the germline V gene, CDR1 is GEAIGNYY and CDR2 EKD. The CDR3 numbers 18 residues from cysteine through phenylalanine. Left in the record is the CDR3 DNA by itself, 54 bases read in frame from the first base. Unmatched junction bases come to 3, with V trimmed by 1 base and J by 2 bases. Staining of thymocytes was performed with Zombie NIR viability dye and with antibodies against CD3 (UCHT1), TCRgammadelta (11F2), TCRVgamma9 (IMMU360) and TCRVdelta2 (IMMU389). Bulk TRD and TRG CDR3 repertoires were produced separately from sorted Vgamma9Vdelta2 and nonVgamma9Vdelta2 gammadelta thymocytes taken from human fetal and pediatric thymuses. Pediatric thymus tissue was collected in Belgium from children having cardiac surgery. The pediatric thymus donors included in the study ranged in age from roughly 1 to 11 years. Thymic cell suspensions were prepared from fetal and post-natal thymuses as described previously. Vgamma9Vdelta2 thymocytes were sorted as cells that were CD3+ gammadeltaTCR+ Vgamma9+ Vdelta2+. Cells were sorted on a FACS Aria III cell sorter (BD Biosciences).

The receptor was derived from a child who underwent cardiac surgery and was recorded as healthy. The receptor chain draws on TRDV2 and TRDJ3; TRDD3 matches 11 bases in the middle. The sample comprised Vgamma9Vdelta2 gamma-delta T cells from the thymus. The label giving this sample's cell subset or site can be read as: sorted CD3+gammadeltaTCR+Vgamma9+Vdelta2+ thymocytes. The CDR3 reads CACDTLLGDTWDTRQMFF. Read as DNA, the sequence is TGTGCCTGTGACACACTACTGGGGGATACCTGGGACACCCGACAGATGTTTTTC.